These 21 T cell receptor beta chains were sequenced from one sample in a study of blood T cell repertoires in COVID-19. Produced via immunoSEQ multiplex PCR; TCRdb's table is partial and in-frame only. The sample contains over 30,000 clones, just over 85% of which appear only once. The source material was peripheral blood. These TCRs come from a woman aged 65 to 85 with active COVID-19.

V gene TRBV7-2 combines with J gene TRBJ2-7; possible D gene TRBD2, 5 bases. Between the trimmed V and J ends, which lost 4 bases and 0 bases, there was a span of 10 bases. The CDR3 is 14 amino acids. Per the germline V gene, CDR1 is SGHTA and CDR2 is FQGNSA. The CDR3 here is CASSSGSLSYEQYF. DNA of the CDR3: TGTGCCAGCAGCTCGGGATCCCTCTCCTACGAGCAGTACTTC. The full variable domain, with the rest looked up from reference TRBV7-2 and TRBJ2-7, is GAGVSQSPSNKVTEKGKDVELRCDPISGHTALYWYRQSLGQGLEFLIYFQGNSAPDKSGLPSDRFSAERTGGSVSTLTIQRTQQEDSAVYLCASSSGSLSYEQYFGPGTRLTVT.

The rearrangement joins TRBV7-9 to TRBJ2-7, with D tentatively TRBD1 (6 bases). CDR1 is SEHNR and CDR2 is FQNEAQ in the germline V gene (reference sequence). V was cut by 5 bases and J by 0 bases, with 11 bases left in between. This CDR3 spans 14 amino acids. CDR3 sequence reads: CASSPGDISYEQYF. In DNA, the CDR3 is TGTGCCAGCAGCCCAGGGGACATCTCCTACGAGCAGTACTTC.

This rearrangement joins TRBV7-9 to TRBJ1-1; D remains ambiguous. CDR1 SEHNR and CDR2 FQNEAQ come from the germline V gene (reference sequence). The CDR3 runs 13 residues. Trimming removed 7 bases at V and 6 bases at J, with 15 bases between. The CDR3 spells CASTPPGWAEAFF. CDR3 nucleotides: TGTGCCAGCACCCCCCCGGGGTGGGCTGAAGCTTTCTTT.

The V gene is TRBV2, the J gene TRBJ2-3; D remains unclear. Germline lookup yields CDR1 SNHLY and CDR2 FYNNEI. The CDR3 is made up of 16 amino acids. V lost 1 base and J lost 0, with 11 bases in between. As DNA, the CDR3 is TGTGCCAGCAGTGAAGTGGGCAGCCCTAGCACAGATACGCAGTATTTT. Translating gives CASSEVGSPSTDTQYF.

The sample holds one count of this clone. V gene TRBV5-1 combines with J gene TRBJ2-3, with TRBD1 matching over 7 bases. Germline CDR1 reads SGHRS; CDR2 reads YFSETQ. V trimming: 4 bases; J trimming: 0 bases; junction bases outside the gene matches: 8. The CDR3 length is 16 residues. CDR3 in DNA: TGCGCCAGCAGCCAGGGGACAGACTCTAGCACAGATACGCAGTATTTT. As protein: CASSQGTDSSTDTQYF.

The V call is TRBV20-1, the J call TRBJ1-1, with D possibly being TRBD1 (5 bases). Germline-derived CDR1 and CDR2 are DFQATT and SNEGSKA (reference sequence). The CDR3 totals 14 residues. V lost 3 bases and J lost 3, with 14 bases in between. The CDR3 loop reads CSASPQGTDTEAFF. Here the CDR3 DNA reads TGCAGTGCTAGTCCCCAGGGTACGGACACTGAAGCTTTCTTT.

This chain links TRBV4-1 with TRBJ2-7, with 8 bases identical to TRBD1. Germline loops: CDR1 MGHRA, CDR2 YSYEKL. There are 17 residues in the CDR3. J lost 2 bases, V lost 4 bases, and 13 bases had no gene match. The DNA of the CDR3 is TGCGCCAGCAGCCTAGCCGGAGGACAGGGACCTACCTACGAGCAGTACTTC. It yields the protein CASSLAGGQGPTYEQYF.

CDR3 sequence reads: CASSRLAGQETQYF. In DNA form, the CDR3 reads TGTGCCAGCAGCCGACTAGCCGGCCAAGAGACCCAGTACTTC. The J gene is TRBJ2-5, the V gene TRBV9; 7 nucleotides agree with TRBD2. With 4 bases clipped from V and 1 base from J, the junction kept 4 bases outside the gene matches. Germline lookup yields CDR1 SGDLS and CDR2 YYNGEE. The CDR3 is 14 amino acids. The variable domain in full, completed from reference TRBV9 and TRBJ2-5, reads DSGVTQTPKHLITATGQRVTLRCSPRSGDLSVYWYQQSLDQGLQFLIQYYNGEERAKGNILERFSAQQFPDLHSELNLSSLELGDSALYFCASSRLAGQETQYFGPGTRLLVL.

This sequence joins TRBV5-8 and TRBJ2-3; a weak D match, TRBD2 (5 bases). CDR1 is SGHTS, CDR2 YDEGEE, per germline. V was cut by 0 bases and J by 5 bases, with 19 bases left in between. This CDR3 region has 17 residues. DNA for the CDR3: TGTGCCAGCAGCTTGGCCTTGTCGGGGAGTGGAGTAGATACGCAGTATTTT. Translated, it gives CASSLALSGSGVDTQYF. Full variable domain (missing parts from reference TRBV5-8 and TRBJ2-3): EAGVTQSPTHLIKTRGQQATLRCSPISGHTSVYWYQQALGLGLQFLLWYDEGEERNRGNFPPRFSGRQFPNYSSELNVNALELEDSALYLCASSLALSGSGVDTQYFGPGTRLTVL.

CDR3 protein: CASSPAQGIRSYNSPLHF. For the CDR3, the DNA is TGTGCCAGCAGCCCGGCGCAGGGGATTAGGTCCTATAATTCACCCCTCCACTTT. This chain joins TRBV28 and TRBJ1-6; D possibly corresponds to TRBD1 (6 bases). Trimming removed 6 bases from V and 1 base from J, with 19 bases in between. The germline V gene has CDR1 MDHEN and CDR2 SYDVKM. The CDR3 spans 18 residues.

The rearrangement links TRBV7-8 to TRBJ2-3, with 10 bases that match TRBD2. The CDR3 has 15 residues. Germline V gene lookup returns CDR1 SGHVS and CDR2 FQNEAQ. The V and J ends lost 2 bases and 6 bases, in that order; junction bases with no gene match: 5. CDR3 nucleotide sequence: TGTGCCAGCAGCTTACCTAGCGGGGGCGTCGATACGCAGTATTTT. This gives the protein CASSLPSGGVDTQYF.

The chain employs TRBV30 and TRBJ2-5; 8 bases map to TRBD1. Looked up from germline, CDR1 is GTSNPN and CDR2 is SVGIG (reference sequence). The CDR3 sequence is 14 residues long. Trimming took 0 bases from V and 4 from J; bases not matched to a gene: 4. CDR3 loop: CAWSVTGVGETQYF. CDR3 DNA sequence: TGTGCCTGGAGTGTGACAGGGGTGGGAGAGACCCAGTACTTC. The full variable domain, rest sourced from reference TRBV30 and TRBJ2-5, is SQTIHQWPATLVQPVGSPLSLECTVEGTSNPNLYWYRQAAGRGLQLLFYSVGIGQISSEVPQNLSASRPQDRQFILSSKKLLLSDSGFYLCAWSVTGVGETQYFGPGTRLLVL.

The count of this clone is one. J is TRBJ2-5 and V is TRBV9, with a weak D call TRBD1 (6 bases). The length of the CDR3 is 15 residues. The V end lost 4 bases, the J end lost 5 bases, and 18 bases lay between the germline ends. Germline V gives CDR1 SGDLS, CDR2 YYNGEE. This CDR3 reads CASSITPDRSETQYF. The DNA for the CDR3 is TGTGCCAGCAGCATTACCCCGGACAGAAGCGAGACCCAGTACTTC.

This clone was observed a single time. This chain connects TRBV25-1 to TRBJ2-1; no clear D gene. Germline CDR1 reads MGHDK; CDR2 reads SYGVNS. CDR3 length equals 13 residues. Between the trimmed V and J ends, which lost 6 bases and 6 bases, there was a span of 12 bases. The CDR3 region has the DNA TGTGCCAGCAGCCTAAGACACGGCAATGAGCAGTTCTTC. Translating gives CASSLRHGNEQFF.

V gene TRBV6-6 combines with J gene TRBJ1-3, with D hard to call. In germline, CDR1 is MNHNY, CDR2 SVGAGI (reference sequence). V was pared by 6 bases and J by 2 bases, with 17 bases between. The CDR3 loop spans 16 amino acids. The CDR3, as DNA: TGTGCCAGCAGAGATCCGACGATGGGAGCTGGAAACACCATATATTTT. This sequence encodes CASRDPTMGAGNTIYF.

CDR3 sequence: CASSQSPGADTQYF. The DNA of the CDR3 is TGTGCCAGCAGCCAGTCCCCCGGGGCAGATACGCAGTATTTT. The chain joins TRBV4-2 to TRBJ2-3, with a possible D match to TRBD2 (5 bases). CDR1 and CDR2 from the germline V gene are LGHNA and YNFKEQ. Trimming shortened V by 3 bases and J by 4 bases, and 11 bases separated the two germline ends. The CDR3 has 14 residues.

The V gene is TRBV7-8, the J gene TRBJ2-7; 7 positions match TRBD2. Germline V gene lookup returns CDR1 SGHVS and CDR2 FQNEAQ. The CDR3 has 15 residues. V was pared by 5 bases and J by 2 bases, with 9 bases of the junction left unmatched. The CDR3 loop is CASSLDPGGTYEQYF. In nucleotides, the CDR3 is TGTGCCAGCAGCCTAGACCCGGGGGGAACCTACGAGCAGTACTTC.

This chain links TRBV5-4 with TRBJ2-1, with TRBD2 matching over 11 bases. V dropped 0 bases and J dropped 4; count of bases not matched to a gene: 6. The CDR3 is 17 residues long. Germline-derived CDR1 and CDR2 are SGHNT and YYREEE (reference sequence). CDR3 residues: CASSLDYGTSGYNEQFF. Written as DNA, the CDR3 is TGTGCCAGCAGCTTGGATTACGGGACTAGCGGATACAATGAGCAGTTCTTC.

The CDR3 sequence is CASSPNPDSNSPLHF. CDR3 bases: TGCGCCAGCAGCCCCAACCCCGACAGTAATTCACCCCTCCACTTT. The chain links TRBV4-3 to TRBJ1-6; perhaps TRBD1 as D (5 bases). V lost 4 bases to trimming and J lost 6 bases, with 13 bases between them. This CDR3 has 15 amino acids. Germline lookup yields CDR1 LGHNA and CDR2 YSLEER.

This rearrangement joins TRBV27 to TRBJ2-5; TRBD2 matches at 7 bases. The CDR3 has 13 residues. The V gene's germline CDR1 is MNHEY and CDR2 SMNVEV (reference sequence). Trimming at V came to 4 bases and at J to 6 bases, leaving 5 bases not matched to a gene. The CDR3 here is CASSWSGAQTQYF. The CDR3 coding sequence is TGTGCCAGCAGTTGGAGCGGGGCGCAGACCCAGTACTTC.

The chain is built from TRBV18 and TRBJ2-3; 11 bases are shared with TRBD2. The J segment lost 5 bases and the V segment lost 5 bases, leaving 6 bases of the junction unmatched. The CDR3 length is 15 residues. Germline CDR1 KGHSH, CDR2 LQKENI. The CDR3 loop is CASSDLAGGRDTQYF. CDR3 nucleotide sequence: TGTGCCAGCTCAGATCTAGCGGGGGGCCGAGATACGCAGTATTTT.